The 30 T cell receptor beta chains in this list originate from one sample, sequenced in a study of blood T cells in healthy people across ages. Using a J-beta primer mix together with a sample-barcoded 5' primer, a second PCR was run for about 6 to 12 cycles. TCRdb called the 5' RACE reads again in MiXCR, with one record for every CDR3 protein. The table has about a million distinct CDR3 sequences, 45% to 60% seen once. Source material: blood. These receptors all stem from a woman aged 55-70 years in good health.

The sample holds a few counts of this clonotype. The J gene is TRBJ2-5, the V gene TRBV3-1; possible D gene TRBD2, 6 bases. Trimming took off 4 bases at V and 4 bases at J, with 16 bases between the two ends. Germline CDR1 reads LGHDT; CDR2 reads YNNKEL (reference sequence). The CDR3 extends over 15 amino acids. This chain's CDR3 is CASSRGGLIIETQYF. DNA for the CDR3: TGTGCCAGCAGCCGAGGAGGGCTAATAATAGAGACCCAGTACTTC.

The V call is TRBV20-1, the J call TRBJ2-3; 7 nucleotides align to TRBD2. Trimming at V came to 3 bases and at J to 6 bases, leaving 15 bases not matched to a gene. Germline assignment: CDR1 DFQATT and CDR2 SNEGSKA (reference sequence). This CDR3 has 16 residues. The CDR3 here is CSARGGLRRYDDTQYF. In DNA form, the CDR3 reads TGCAGTGCTAGGGGAGGGTTGCGGCGGTATGATGATACGCAGTATTTT.

This clonotype was counted between two and nine times. This chain uses TRBV29-1 with TRBJ2-3; no clear D gene. Deletions cut 5 bases from V and 2 bases from J, with 20 bases between. This CDR3 comprises 16 residues. The germline V gene has CDR1 SQVTM and CDR2 ANQGSEA. The CDR3 DNA is TGCAGCGTTTCGGCAACCATTACAGCTTACACAGATACGCAGTATTTT. This encodes CSVSATITAYTDTQYF.

This clonotype has ten or more counts. This chain uses TRBV6-1 with TRBJ1-1; unclear D gene. CDR3 length: 12 amino acids. CDR1 and CDR2 from the germline V gene are MNHNS and SASEGT. Trimming took off 8 bases at V and 2 bases at J, with 9 bases between the two ends. CDR3 sequence (DNA): TGTGCCAGCTCACGGCTTAACACTGAAGCTTTCTTT. This gives the protein CASSRLNTEAFF.

V is TRBV20-1 and J is TRBJ2-1, with 9 bases fitting TRBD2. Trimming cost V 6 bases and J 0 bases; bases outside gene matches: 9. The CDR3 totals 16 residues. Germline CDR1 is DFQATT and CDR2 is SNEGSKA (reference sequence). CDR3 in amino acids: CSARGVAGVSYNEQFF. CDR3 bases: TGCAGTGCCAGGGGGGTAGCGGGGGTCTCCTACAATGAGCAGTTCTTC.

V usage is TRBV4-1 and J usage is TRBJ2-1; 12 positions agree with TRBD2. With V trimmed by 4 bases and J by 2 bases, 6 bases remained unmatched. The CDR3 has 17 amino acids. Germline CDR1 reads MGHRA; CDR2 reads YSYEKL. The CDR3 protein is CASSRWTSGIPYNEQFF. The CDR3 bases are TGCGCCAGCAGCCGGTGGACTAGCGGGATACCCTACAATGAGCAGTTCTTC.

This clonotype was found a few times. This chain uses TRBV10-3 with TRBJ2-3; D may be TRBD2 (5 bases). V was pared by 3 bases and J by 2 bases, with 12 bases between. There are 15 residues in the CDR3. Germline V gene sequence: CDR1 ENHRY, CDR2 SYGVKD. The CDR3 here is CAISDLSGTTDTQYF. The CDR3 nucleotides read TGTGCCATCAGTGATTTAAGCGGTACCACAGATACGCAGTATTTT.

The V gene is TRBV19, the J gene TRBJ2-3; weak D call: TRBD2 (6 bases). V gave up 7 bases and J gave up 2 bases, with 16 bases separating them. The CDR3 length is 15 residues. CDR1 and CDR2 from the germline V gene are LNHDA and SQIVND (reference sequence). As DNA, the CDR3 is TGTGCCAGTACGAACCGGGACTTACCCACAGATACGCAGTATTTT. Its translation: CASTNRDLPTDTQYF.

This clonotype was seen a handful of times. The chain recombines TRBV4-1 with TRBJ2-3; 8 positions agree with TRBD2. The CDR3 runs 17 residues. Germline CDR1 and CDR2: MGHRA and YSYEKL. V shed 4 bases and J 5 bases; nucleotides not matched to a gene: 14. The CDR3 loop is CASSPGGLGREQDTQYF. The CDR3 DNA reads TGCGCCAGCAGCCCCGGGGGACTAGGAAGGGAACAAGATACGCAGTATTTT.

This clonotype was seen a handful of times. The V call is TRBV3-1, the J call TRBJ1-6; no reliable D call. V shed 2 bases and J shed 12 bases, with 11 bases lying between them. The CDR3 contains 13 residues. Germline CDR1 LGHDT, CDR2 YNNKEL (reference sequence). The CDR3 loop reads CASSQTTSGPLHF. Here the CDR3 DNA reads TGTGCCAGCAGCCAAACGACCAGTGGACCCCTCCACTTT.

This clonotype has only one observation. The chain carries TRBV30 and TRBJ2-7; TRBD2 aligns across 8 bases. Trimming at V came to 4 bases and at J to 6 bases, leaving 11 bases not matched to a gene. CDR3 length: 14 residues. Germline CDR1 GTSNPN, CDR2 SVGIG (reference sequence). The CDR3 reads CAWKREGPNLEQYF. The CDR3 DNA sequence: TGTGCCTGGAAACGGGAGGGTCCGAATCTCGAGCAGTACTTC.

The V and J genes are TRBV28 and TRBJ1-3; D unclear. The CDR3 has 16 amino acids. Per germline, CDR1 MDHEN and CDR2 SYDVKM. Trimming removed 6 bases from V and 0 bases from J, with 15 bases in between. CDR3 amino acids: CASRGRPLGSGNTIYF. The CDR3 DNA is TGTGCCAGCAGAGGTAGACCATTAGGCTCTGGAAACACCATATATTTT.

The V call is TRBV4-1, the J call TRBJ2-2, with TRBD2 as a possible D gene (6 bases). The CDR3 runs 16 residues. V lost 4 bases to trimming and J lost 0 bases, with 12 bases between them. Germline V gene sequence: CDR1 MGHRA, CDR2 YSYEKL. The CDR3 nucleotides are TGCGCCAGCAGCCCGTCCGGGACTTCGAACACCGGGGAGCTGTTTTTT. Amino acid sequence: CASSPSGTSNTGELFF.

The chain employs TRBV12-3 or TRBV12-4 and TRBJ2-7; D gene uncertain. V was cut by 6 bases and J by 3 bases, with 9 bases left in between. CDR3 length equals 12 residues. CDR3 loop: CASSRSYYEQYF. CDR3 coding DNA: TGTGCCAGCAGCCGGAGTTACTACGAGCAGTACTTC.

A remark on this clonotype: A junction end diverges from the germline sequence, so it may reflect a read error. This sequence joins TRBV20-1 and TRBJ2-4, with 10 positions matching TRBD2. This CDR3 is built from 14 residues. The germline V gene encodes CDR1 DFQATT and CDR2 SNEGSKA (reference sequence). The CDR3 spells CGATTTSGDGGQYF. The CDR3 coding sequence is TGCGGTGCCACAACAACTAGCGGGGATGGTGGGCAGTACTTC.

This clonotype was seen a few times. The chain has TRBV7-2 and TRBJ2-5; unclear D gene. This CDR3 contains 13 residues. V lost 3 bases and J 2 bases, leaving 7 bases between the germline ends. Germline CDR1 SGHTA, CDR2 FQGNSA. The CDR3 coding sequence is TGTGCCAGCAGCTTTCGTTGGCAAGAGACCCAGTACTTC. Its protein product is CASSFRWQETQYF.

This chain links TRBV29-1 with TRBJ1-1, with 7 bases lining up with TRBD1. The CDR3 loop spans 12 amino acids. The trim removed 6 bases at V and 8 bases at J, leaving 9 bases unmatched. Germline CDR1 is SQVTM and CDR2 is ANQGSEA. The CDR3 sequence is CSVSQGTEEAFF. CDR3 nucleotide sequence: TGCAGCGTATCCCAGGGGACAGAAGAAGCTTTCTTT.

The chain links TRBV10-3 to TRBJ2-3; 8 nucleotides line up with TRBD1. The CDR3 sequence is 17 residues long. CDR1 and CDR2 (germline): ENHRY, SYGVKD. The trim removed 0 bases at V and 2 bases at J, leaving 7 bases unmatched. The CDR3 spells CAISESQGTGFTDTQYF. The CDR3 DNA follows: TGTGCCATCAGTGAGTCCCAGGGGACAGGATTCACAGATACGCAGTATTTT.

This clonotype was picked up a small number of times. The rearrangement uses TRBV29-1 and TRBJ2-7; 8 positions agree with TRBD1. The CDR3 extends over 13 amino acids. The trim removed 7 bases at V and 5 bases at J, leaving 10 bases unmatched. The V gene's germline CDR1 is SQVTM and CDR2 ANQGSEA. The CDR3 nucleotides are TGCAGCGCCAGGACAGGGAAGTTACACGAGCAGTACTTC. Translation gives CSARTGKLHEQYF.

This clonotype was seen only a few times. The rearrangement joins TRBV4-1 to TRBJ2-7; 7 nucleotides agree with TRBD1. The germline V gene encodes CDR1 MGHRA and CDR2 YSYEKL. This CDR3 has 15 amino acids. V shed 1 base, J shed 3 bases, and the junction held 6 bases outside the gene matches. The CDR3 nucleotides read TGCGCCAGCAGCCAAGGGACGACAGGGTACTACGAGCAGTACTTC. It yields the protein CASSQGTTGYYEQYF.

This clonotype was seen a handful of times. The gene calls are TRBV15 and TRBJ2-4; the D is unclear. Trimming removed 0 bases at V and 0 bases at J, with 12 bases between. The CDR3 has 17 residues. Germline CDR1 LNHNV, CDR2 YYDKDF (reference sequence). For the CDR3, the DNA is TGTGCCACCAGCAGAGAAGGAGCAGATCTAGCCAAAAACATTCAGTACTTC. It translates to CATSREGADLAKNIQYF. Based on the CDR3 plus reference TRBV15 and TRBJ2-4, the full variable domain is DAMVIQNPRYQVTQFGKPVTLSCSQTLNHNVMYWYQQKSSQAPKLLFHYYDKDFNNEADTPDNFQSRRPNTSFCFLDIRSPGLGDTAMYLCATSREGADLAKNIQYFGAGTRLSVL.

The chain recombines TRBV20-1 with TRBJ2-7; 7 bases line up with TRBD1. The germline gives CDR1 DFQATT, CDR2 SNEGSKA (reference sequence). The CDR3 length is 14 residues. J gave up 2 bases and V 3 bases, and 7 bases lay outside the gene matches. Here the CDR3 reads CSARRGQGPYEQYF. CDR3 DNA: TGCAGTGCTAGGAGGGGGCAGGGCCCCTACGAGCAGTACTTC.

This clonotype was seen more than once but under ten times. The chain recombines TRBV14 with TRBJ2-4, with D possibly TRBD2 on 5 matching bases. V lost 2 bases and J 9 bases, leaving 26 bases between the germline ends. Germline assignment: CDR1 SGHDN and CDR2 FVKESK. This CDR3 has 18 residues. CDR3 sequence (DNA): TGTGCCAGCAGCCAATACGCCCCGGGGAAAGAGGGATTTGGCATTCAGTACTTC. It specifies CASSQYAPGKEGFGIQYF.

This clonotype was observed many times. V gene TRBV29-1 combines with J gene TRBJ2-7; unclear D gene. Looked up from germline, CDR1 is SQVTM and CDR2 is ANQGSEA. CDR3 length equals 13 residues. Trimming removed 7 bases at V and 0 bases at J, with 13 bases between. In DNA, the CDR3 is TGCAGCGCAGCAGACATCGGCTCCTACGAGCAGTACTTC. Amino acid sequence: CSAADIGSYEQYF.

The chain is built from TRBV2 and TRBJ2-1; TRBD1 matches at 9 bases. V was pared by 6 bases and J by 3 bases, with 6 bases of the junction left unmatched. Per germline, CDR1 SNHLY and CDR2 FYNNEI. The length of the CDR3 is 15 residues. In DNA form, the CDR3 reads TGTGCCAGCAGCGCCGGGACAGGGCTCTACAATGAGCAGTTCTTC. Translating it yields CASSAGTGLYNEQFF. Filled out from reference TRBV2 and TRBJ2-1, the complete variable domain reads EPEVTQTPSHQVTQMGQEVILRCVPISNHLYFYWYRQILGQKVEFLVSFYNNEISEKSEIFDDQFSVERPDGSNFTLKIRSTKLEDSAMYFCASSAGTGLYNEQFFGPGTRLTVL.

This clonotype has a handful of counts. J is TRBJ2-3 and V is TRBV7-2; TRBD2 matches 7 bases. This CDR3 has 17 amino acids. Trimming at V came to 0 bases and at J to 6 bases, leaving 12 bases not matched to a gene. CDR1 and CDR2 from the germline V gene are SGHTA and FQGNSA. Here the CDR3 reads CASSLAGAAGVKDTQYF. CDR3 in DNA: TGTGCCAGCAGCTTAGCCGGCGCCGCGGGAGTGAAGGATACGCAGTATTTT.

This clonotype has a handful of counts. The gene calls are TRBV4-1 and TRBJ1-6; TRBD1 matches at 7 bases. Germline lookup yields CDR1 MGHRA and CDR2 YSYEKL. The CDR3 is 15 amino acids. V was pared by 3 bases and J by 9 bases, with 8 bases of the junction left unmatched. CDR3 nucleotides: TGCGCCAGCAGCCAGAGGACAGGAGGAGGTTCACCCCTCCACTTT. Its translation: CASSQRTGGGSPLHF.

This chain joins TRBV3-1 and TRBJ1-1; no clear D gene. The CDR3 has 12 amino acids. Germline assignment: CDR1 LGHDT and CDR2 YNNKEL (reference sequence). Trimming removed 1 base at V and 7 bases at J, with 7 bases between. The CDR3 region has the DNA TGTGCCAGCAGCCAAGGGGTCAGTGAAGCTTTCTTT. This encodes CASSQGVSEAFF.

The chain joins TRBV27 to TRBJ2-3; 8 bases map to TRBD2. Losses at the gene ends were 6 bases for V and 3 bases for J; bases not matched to a gene: 14. The CDR3 consists of 17 residues. Germline lookup yields CDR1 MNHEY and CDR2 SMNVEV (reference sequence). The CDR3 DNA is TGTGCCAGCAGCGTGGTAGCGGGACCCTCTCGTACAGATACGCAGTATTTT. It translates to CASSVVAGPSRTDTQYF.

The chain couples TRBV28 to TRBJ2-2; D is uncertain. Germline loops: CDR1 MDHEN, CDR2 SYDVKM. The ends were cut back, 4 bases at V and 0 bases at J, with 9 bases in the middle. The CDR3 consists of 15 residues. In nucleotides, the CDR3 is TGTGCCAGCAGTTCAGACACAACGAACACCGGGGAGCTGTTTTTT. Protein: CASSSDTTNTGELFF.